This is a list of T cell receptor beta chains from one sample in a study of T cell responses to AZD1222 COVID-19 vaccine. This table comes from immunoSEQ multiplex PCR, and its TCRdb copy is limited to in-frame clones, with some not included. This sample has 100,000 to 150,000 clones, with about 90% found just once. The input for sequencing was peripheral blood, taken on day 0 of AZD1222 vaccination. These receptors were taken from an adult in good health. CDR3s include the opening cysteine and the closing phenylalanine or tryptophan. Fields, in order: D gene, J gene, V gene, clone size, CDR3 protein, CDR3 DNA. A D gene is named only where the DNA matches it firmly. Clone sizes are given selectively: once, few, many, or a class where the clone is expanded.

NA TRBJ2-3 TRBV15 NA CATSRRDTDTQYF TGTGCCACCAGTAGGAGGGACACAGATACGCAGTATTTT
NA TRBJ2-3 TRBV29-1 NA CSAYRDLTDTQYF TGCAGCGCGTACAGGGATCTCACAGATACGCAGTATTTT
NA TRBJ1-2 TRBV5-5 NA CASSLVAEAYGYTF TGTGCCAGCAGCTTGGTGGCCGAGGCTTATGGCTACACCTTC
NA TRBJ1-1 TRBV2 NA CASSRPGPVNTEAFF TGTGCCAGCAGTCGACCGGGACCGGTGAACACTGAAGCTTTCTTT
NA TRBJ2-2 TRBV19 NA CASIDTFWDTANTGELFF TGTGCCAGTATTGACACATTTTGGGACACCGCGAACACCGGGGAGCTGTTTTTT
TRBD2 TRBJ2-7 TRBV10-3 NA CATREGLAGGKSSYEQYF TGTGCCACCCGCGAGGGACTAGCGGGGGGGAAGAGCTCCTACGAGCAGTACTTC
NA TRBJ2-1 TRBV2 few CASRQVVSSYNEQFF TGTGCCAGCAGGCAGGTCGTGAGCTCCTACAATGAGCAGTTCTTC
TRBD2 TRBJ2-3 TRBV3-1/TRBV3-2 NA CASSQEGPLAGGRTDTQYF TGTGCCAGCAGCCAAGAGGGCCCGCTAGCGGGGGGACGCACAGATACGCAGTATTTT
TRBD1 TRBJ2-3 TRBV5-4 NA CASSFDRGRDTQYF TGTGCCAGCAGCTTTGACAGGGGGAGAGATACGCAGTATTTT
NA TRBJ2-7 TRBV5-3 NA CARSLEHPVFPYEQYF TGTGCCAGAAGCTTGGAACACCCAGTATTCCCCTACGAGCAGTACTTC
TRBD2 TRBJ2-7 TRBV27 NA CASSFYPTSGSHEQYF TGTGCCAGCAGTTTTTACCCGACTAGCGGGAGTCACGAGCAGTACTTC
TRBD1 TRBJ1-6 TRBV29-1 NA CSVEVRTGSPLHF TGCAGCGTTGAAGTTCGGACAGGGTCACCCCTCCACTTT
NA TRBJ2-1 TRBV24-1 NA CATSVGPPGADEQFF TGTGCCACCAGTGTCGGACCCCCAGGGGCGGATGAGCAGTTCTTC
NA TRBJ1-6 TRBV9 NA CASSVDSNSPLHF TGTGCCAGCAGCGTAGATTCGAATTCACCCCTCCACTTT
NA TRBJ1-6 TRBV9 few CASSPVLGGSPLHF TGTGCCAGCAGCCCGGTCTTGGGGGGTTCACCCCTCCACTTT
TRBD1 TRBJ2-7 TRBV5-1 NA CASSPRQGATSYEQYF TGCGCCAGCAGCCCTCGACAGGGGGCGACGTCCTACGAGCAGTACTTC
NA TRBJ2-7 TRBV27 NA CASSLGASVAYEQYF TGTGCCAGCAGTTTAGGAGCTAGCGTCGCCTACGAGCAGTACTTC
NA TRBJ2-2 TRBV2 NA CASEIGGPSAGELFF TGTGCCAGCGAAATCGGGGGGCCGAGCGCCGGGGAGCTGTTTTTT
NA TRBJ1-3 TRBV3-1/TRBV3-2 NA CASSRDPSSGNTIYF TGTGCCAGCAGCCGGGATCCGTCCTCTGGAAACACCATATATTTT
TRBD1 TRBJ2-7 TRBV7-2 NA CASSALGGAYEQYF TGTGCCAGCAGCGCATTAGGGGGCGCCTACGAGCAGTACTTC
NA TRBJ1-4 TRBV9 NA CASSVATMRSGNEKLFF TGTGCCAGCAGCGTAGCTACGATGAGGAGTGGAAATGAAAAACTGTTTTTT
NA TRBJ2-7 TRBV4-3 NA CASSQDLLDYEQYF TGCGCCAGCAGCCAGGACCTATTAGATTACGAGCAGTACTTC
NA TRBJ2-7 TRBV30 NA CAWRTGPSYEQYF TGTGCCTGGCGGACCGGCCCTTCCTACGAGCAGTACTTC
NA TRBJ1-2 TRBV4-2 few CASSQGTGGYYGYTF TGTGCCAGCAGCCAAGGGACGGGGGGCTACTATGGCTACACCTTC
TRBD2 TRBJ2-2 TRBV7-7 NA CASSSLAGGVTGELFF TGTGCCAGCAGCTCACTAGCGGGAGGAGTCACCGGGGAGCTGTTTTTT
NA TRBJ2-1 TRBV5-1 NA CASSSATSEQFF TGCGCCAGCAGTTCTGCGACTAGTGAGCAGTTCTTC
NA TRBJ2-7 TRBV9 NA CASSVAVRDYEQYF TGTGCCAGCAGCGTAGCTGTGCGGGACTACGAGCAGTACTTC
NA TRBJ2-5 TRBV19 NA CASSIGREETQYF TGTGCCAGTAGTATAGGGCGGGAAGAGACCCAGTACTTC
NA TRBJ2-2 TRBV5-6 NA CASSLAGRRSGELFF TGTGCCAGCAGCTTGGCAGGGAGACGGAGCGGGGAGCTGTTTTTT
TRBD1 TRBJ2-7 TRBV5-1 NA CASSSGDRGSYEQYF TGCGCCAGCAGCTCGGGGGACAGGGGCTCCTACGAGCAGTACTTC
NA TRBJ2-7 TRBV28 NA CASRERTPTYEQYF TGTGCCAGCAGGGAGCGGACACCAACCTACGAGCAGTACTTC
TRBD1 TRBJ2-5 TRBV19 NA CASSQGTGVQETQYF TGTGCCAGTAGTCAAGGGACAGGAGTTCAAGAGACCCAGTACTTC
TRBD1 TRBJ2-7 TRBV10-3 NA CAISELGQGVSYEQYF TGTGCCATCAGTGAGCTGGGACAGGGTGTCTCCTACGAGCAGTACTTC
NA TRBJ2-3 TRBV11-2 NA CASSLVGDTDTQYF TGTGCCAGCAGCTTAGTCGGGGACACAGATACGCAGTATTTT
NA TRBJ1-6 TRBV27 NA CASTLDGKYNSPLHF TGTGCCAGCACCCTGGACGGAAAGTATAATTCACCCCTCCACTTT
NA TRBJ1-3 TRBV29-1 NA CSVEGGSGNTIYF TGCAGCGTTGAAGGGGGGTCTGGAAACACCATATATTTT